This T cell receptor beta chain was observed in a study of breast tumors, draining lymph nodes, adjacent tissues. Findings and caveats of the study: Compared with lymph nodes, tumors were less diverse; compared with nontumor tissue, more. Luminal-like breast cancer showed significantly higher tumor–nontumor repertoire similarity than basal-like.

The CDR3 covers 13 residues. Trimming took 4 bases from V and 5 from J; bases not matched to a gene: 6. The germline gives CDR1 SGHRS, CDR2 YFSETQ. This clonotype was counted between two and nine times. The antigen is undetermined. Being one base from a much bigger clone, this may be a read error. Given the absence of the conserved phenylalanine or tryptophan at the CDR3 end, a read error is likely. TCRdb recomputed calls from the multiplex PCR reads with MiXCR, one row per CDR3 protein. In the table there are around 150,000 distinct CDR3 sequences, approximately 20% of which are singletons. Breast cancer patients provided tissue from their axillary draining lymph nodes.

The specimen sequenced was axillary lymph node tissue. The gene calls are TRBV5-1 and TRBJ2-7; 7 positions agree with TRBD1. The receptor was derived from a female donor with breast cancer. Some clones in this sample may be carry-over from other donors' samples. The DNA for the CDR3 is TGCGCCAGCAGCCCCCCGACAGGGAACGAGCAGTACCTC. Translation: CASSPPTGNEQYL.